The 16 T cell receptor beta chains below were found in one sample sequenced in a study of blood T cell repertoires in COVID-19. Clones were read by immunoSEQ multiplex PCR, and TCRdb kept only the in-frame ones, dropping some. The sample includes 300,000 to 450,000 clones, about 87% of them seen just once. The sample consisted of peripheral blood. The receptors shown here come from a woman aged 55-69 years with COVID-19, enrolled during active disease.

The chain is built from TRBV14 and TRBJ1-1; possibly TRBD1 for D (6 bases). The germline CDR1 and CDR2 sequences are SGHDN and FVKESK. V lost 5 bases and J 1 base, leaving 14 bases between the germline ends. This CDR3 has 15 amino acids. CDR3 sequence (DNA): TGTGCCAGCAGCATTCAGGGGATTGGGAACACTGAAGCTTTCTTT. It translates to CASSIQGIGNTEAFF.

The CDR3 loop reads CASSALAVSSYEQYF. In nucleotides, the CDR3 is TGTGCCAGCAGCGCATTAGCGGTCAGCTCCTACGAGCAGTACTTC. The rearrangement joins TRBV7-8 to TRBJ2-7; perhaps TRBD2 as D (6 bases). V lost 5 bases and J 0 bases, leaving 14 bases between the germline ends. In germline, CDR1 is SGHVS, CDR2 FQNEAQ. This CDR3 spans 15 amino acids.

J is TRBJ1-4 and V is TRBV5-1, with 9 bases lining up with TRBD1. CDR3 length: 14 residues. V was pared by 2 bases and J by 11 bases, with 7 bases of the junction left unmatched. The germline V gene encodes CDR1 SGHRS and CDR2 YFSETQ. The CDR3 nucleotides are TGCGCCAGCAGCTTACAGGGGGCTCAAGAGAAACTGTTTTTT. Amino acid sequence: CASSLQGAQEKLFF.

The chain uses TRBV5-4 and TRBJ1-1, with D hard to call. CDR1 and CDR2 from the germline V gene are SGHNT and YYREEE (reference sequence). Trimming removed 3 bases from V and 3 bases from J, with 9 bases in between. The CDR3 consists of 13 residues. The CDR3 protein is CASSSAQDTEAFF. The CDR3 bases are TGTGCCAGCAGCTCCGCCCAGGACACTGAAGCTTTCTTT.

The gene calls are TRBV5-1 and TRBJ2-7; 8 nucleotides line up with TRBD1. Germline V gene lookup returns CDR1 SGHRS and CDR2 YFSETQ. The junction had 11 bases not matched to a gene; V was cut back by 3 bases and J by 3 bases. This CDR3 has 16 residues. This CDR3 is CASSSAGGVLGYEQYF. The DNA for the CDR3 is TGCGCCAGCAGCTCGGCAGGGGGCGTCCTTGGCTACGAGCAGTACTTC.

The chain couples TRBV3-1 (or the pseudogene TRBV3-2) to TRBJ2-3; 10 nucleotides align to TRBD2. With V trimmed by 3 bases and J by 3 bases, 18 bases remained unmatched. CDR1 is LGHDT, CDR2 YNNKEL, per germline (reference sequence). The CDR3 contains 20 residues. The CDR3 DNA is TGTGCCAGCAGCCAGGCCCGCCGGGAGCGGGGGGGCCGTCGGACAGATACGCAGTATTTT. Translation: CASSQARRERGGRRTDTQYF.

CDR3 DNA sequence: TGTGCCAGCCGTGGAGGGGATACCGGGGAGCTGTTTTTT. Its translation is CASRGGDTGELFF. The chain employs TRBV12-3 or TRBV12-4 and TRBJ2-2; D is perhaps TRBD2 (6 bases). V was cut by 8 bases and J by 5 bases, with 12 bases left in between. The CDR3 consists of 13 residues.

The chain recombines TRBV3-1 (or the pseudogene TRBV3-2) with TRBJ1-2, with a weak D call TRBD1 (5 bases). Per the germline V gene, CDR1 is LGHDT and CDR2 is YNNKEL (reference sequence). V was cut by 1 base and J by 6 bases, with 9 bases left in between. The CDR3 covers 13 residues. CDR3 region: CASSQVSTDGYTF. Written as DNA, the CDR3 is TGTGCCAGCAGCCAAGTTTCGACAGATGGCTACACCTTC.

This clone was recorded once. The gene calls are TRBV20-1 and TRBJ1-5; D call uncertain. The germline gives CDR1 DFQATT, CDR2 SNEGSKA (reference sequence). Trimming left V 3 bases short and J 6 bases short, with 12 bases between. The CDR3 loop spans 13 amino acids. Here the CDR3 DNA reads TGCAGTGCTAGTTCGGCAGGTAGTCAGCCCCAGCATTTT. The encoded protein is CSASSAGSQPQHF.

In this sample, this clone turned up a few times. The J gene is TRBJ2-7, the V gene TRBV4-2; D is uncertain. Trimming removed 0 bases at V and 2 bases at J, with 5 bases between. The CDR3 has 13 amino acids. The germline gives CDR1 LGHNA, CDR2 YNFKEQ. CDR3 amino acids: CASSQDGPYEQYF. In nucleotides, the CDR3 is TGTGCCAGCAGCCAAGATGGGCCCTACGAGCAGTACTTC.

The genes are TRBV28 and TRBJ2-7; 10 positions match TRBD1. The germline V gene encodes CDR1 MDHEN and CDR2 SYDVKM. The junction had 4 bases not matched to a gene; V was cut back by 3 bases and J by 5 bases. CDR3 length: 14 residues. CDR3 protein: CASSFGTGVHEQYF. As DNA, the CDR3 is TGTGCCAGCAGTTTTGGGACAGGGGTCCACGAGCAGTACTTC.

V is TRBV27 and J is TRBJ1-2; 8 nucleotides agree with TRBD1. CDR3 size: 16 residues. Trimming cost V 5 bases and J 2 bases; bases outside gene matches: 10. Germline V gives CDR1 MNHEY, CDR2 SMNVEV (reference sequence). CDR3 protein: CASSQTRTGTNYGYTF. The CDR3, as DNA: TGTGCCAGCAGTCAAACTAGGACAGGGACGAACTATGGCTACACCTTC.

The V and J genes are TRBV5-1 and TRBJ2-5; a weak D match, TRBD1 (5 bases). V lost 3 bases and J 5 bases, leaving 8 bases between the germline ends. Per the germline V gene, CDR1 is SGHRS and CDR2 is YFSETQ. This CDR3 contains 12 residues. The CDR3 is CASSWGSETQYF. In nucleotides, the CDR3 is TGCGCCAGCAGCTGGGGCTCGGAGACCCAGTACTTC.

This clone is a singleton in its sample. J is TRBJ1-2 and V is TRBV7-8; TRBD1 agrees at 7 bases. The junction had 0 bases not matched to a gene; V was cut back by 1 base and J by 4 bases. CDR1 SGHVS and CDR2 FQNEAQ come from the germline V gene. The CDR3 runs 13 residues. The CDR3 loop is CASSLGDSYGYTF. The CDR3 DNA sequence: TGTGCCAGCAGCTTAGGGGACAGCTATGGCTACACCTTC. The full variable domain, completed using reference TRBV7-8 and TRBJ1-2, is GAGVSQSPRYKVAKRGQDVALRCDPISGHVSLFWYQQALGQGPEFLTYFQNEAQLDKSGLPSDRFFAERPEGSVSTLKIQRTQQEDSAVYLCASSLGDSYGYTFGSGTRLTVV.

CDR3 sequence: CASSPYDRANEKLFF. For the CDR3, the DNA is TGTGCCAGCTCCCCGTACGACCGGGCTAATGAAAAACTGTTTTTT. V is TRBV9 and J is TRBJ1-4, with D hard to call. V lost 7 bases to trimming and J lost 3 bases, with 16 bases between them. CDR1 is SGDLS and CDR2 is YYNGEE in the germline V gene. This CDR3 has 15 amino acids.

The V and J genes are TRBV6-5 and TRBJ2-2; D ambiguous. V was cut by 7 bases and J by 6 bases, with 15 bases left in between. From germline, CDR1 is MNHEY and CDR2 SVGAGI. This CDR3 is 14 amino acids long. The CDR3 nucleotides are TGTGCCAGCACCCTCTCAGAGGTGTCCGGGGAGCTGTTTTTT. Protein: CASTLSEVSGELFF.